What follows are 2 T cell receptor beta chains derived from one specimen sequenced in a study of cytomegalovirus exposure and HLA in healthy donors. 13 Jbeta primers and 60 Vbeta primers were used for the PCR. The data were produced by immunoSEQ multiplex PCR, yet TCRdb's version contains in-frame clones alone and is incomplete. Found here are 90,000 to 120,000 clones; the top ten clones hold 0.45% to 0.6%. Sequences were obtained from PBMCs. These receptors were obtained from a man aged 50-60 years in good health and CMV-seronegative.

The gene calls are TRBV25-1 and TRBJ2-3; TRBD1 agrees at 7 bases. This CDR3 is 16 amino acids long. Germline V gene sequence: CDR1 MGHDK, CDR2 SYGVNS. J lost 2 bases, V lost 8 bases, and 13 bases had no gene match. CDR3 amino acids: CASEDDRDSNTDTQYF. Here the CDR3 DNA reads TGTGCCAGCGAGGATGACCGGGACAGTAACACAGATACGCAGTATTTT.

The chain links TRBV29-1 to TRBJ2-3; TRBD2 agrees at 15 bases. The V gene end was trimmed by 6 bases and the J gene end by 7 bases; junction bases not matched to a gene: 8. CDR1 and CDR2 from the germline V gene are SQVTM and ANQGSEA. The CDR3 consists of 15 residues. The CDR3 nucleotides are TGCAGCGTCGACGGACTAGCGGGGGGGCCATATACGCAGTATTTT. Translating it yields CSVDGLAGGPYTQYF.